This T cell receptor (beta chain) was recovered during a study of blood T cell repertoires in COVID-19. Study-wide context: Acute-phase and convalescent COVID-19 samples originated in the United States, Italy and Spain.

Data came from immunoSEQ multiplex PCR; TCRdb stores just in-frame clones and leaves some out. There are some 180,000 clones in the sample; roughly 80% occur only once, and 6.5% to 9.5% lies in the top ten. Looked up from germline, CDR1 is SGHAT and CDR2 is FQNNGV. This CDR3 is built from 13 residues. V was trimmed by 5 bases and J by 4 bases, leaving 8 bases between them. Sequenced material: peripheral blood. The sequence was obtained from an elderly woman with COVID-19, enrolled during active disease. The genes are TRBV11-2 and TRBJ2-2, with unresolved D. In DNA, the CDR3 is TGTGCCAGCAGCCCAGGTGTCACCGGGGAGCTGTTTTTT. This gives the protein CASSPGVTGELFF.